A single sample is the source of the 6 T cell receptor beta chains below, sequenced in a study of blood T cells in healthy people across ages. Next came a second PCR, run for about 6 to 12 cycles, which used a sample-barcoded 5' primer along with a J-beta primer mix. Each CDR3 protein gets one entry after TCRdb re-called the 5' RACE reads with MiXCR. The top ten clones hold less than 0.75% of a sample with about 1 million distinct CDR3 sequences, under 30% of them seen once. A further study also used this sample, focusing on T cells of mothers and their children.

The sequencing input was blood. These receptor sequences come from a girl aged 2 to 9 in good health.

The sample holds a few counts of this clonotype. V gene TRBV12-5 combines with J gene TRBJ2-5; D might be TRBD1 (6 bases). The better agreement between TRBJ2-7 and the DNA end casts doubt on the J call. The CDR3 length is 16 residues. Germline lookup yields CDR1 LGHNT and CDR2 FRNRAP. The CDR3 DNA sequence: TGTGCTAGTGGTTTGGTACTGGACAGACAAGTCTACGAGCAGTACTTC. Encoded protein: CASGLVLDRQVYEQYF.

The genes are TRBV28 and TRBJ2-5; D unclear. This CDR3 contains 16 residues. Trimming pared 1 base from V and 1 base from J, leaving 13 bases between. The germline V gene has CDR1 MDHEN and CDR2 SYDVKM. The CDR3 reads CASSLLGNLGQETQYF. CDR3 bases: TGTGCCAGCAGTTTATTGGGGAATCTAGGCCAAGAGACCCAGTACTTC.

The DNA of the CDR3 is TGCAGCGTTGTTCTCCAGGGAAGGAACACTGAAGCTTTCTTT. It specifies CSVVLQGRNTEAFF. The chain recombines TRBV29-1 with TRBJ1-1, with D possibly being TRBD1 (5 bases). The CDR3 loop spans 14 amino acids. Trimming left V 4 bases short and J 1 base short, with 13 bases between. CDR1 and CDR2 from the germline V gene are SQVTM and ANQGSEA. The full variable domain, with the rest looked up from reference TRBV29-1 and TRBJ1-1, is SAVISQKPSRDICQRGTSLTIQCQVDSQVTMMFWYRQQPGQSLTLIATANQGSEATYESGFVIDKFPISRPNLTFSTLTVSNMSPEDSSIYLCSVVLQGRNTEAFFGQGTRLTVV.

The chain couples TRBV7-9 to TRBJ2-5; 12 bases align to TRBD2. The end of the DNA fits TRBJ2-7 better, so the J call may be wrong. The CDR3 totals 15 residues. Germline-derived CDR1 and CDR2 are SEHNR and FQNEAQ (reference sequence). CDR3 in DNA: TGTGCCAGCAGCACGACTAGCGGGGGAGACTACGAGCAGTACTTC. This codes for CASSTTSGGDYEQYF.

This clonotype was seen at least ten times. CDR3 sequence reads: CASSHSDRGRNEQYF. The DNA of the CDR3 is TGCGCCAGCAGCCACTCCGACAGGGGGCGTAACGAGCAGTACTTC. The chain couples TRBV4-3 to TRBJ2-7, with 10 bases matching TRBD1. J gave up 5 bases and V 3 bases, and 7 bases lay outside the gene matches. Germline CDR1 LGHNA, CDR2 YSLEER. The CDR3 has 15 amino acids.

The chain carries TRBV21-1 and TRBJ2-5; the D call of TRBD1 is as the table states it, not checked on the DNA. TRBV21-1 is a pseudogene locus. CDR3 size: 15 residues. CDR3 amino acids: CAGEVRQRRDWTQYF. The DNA for the CDR3 is TGTGCCGGGGAAGTAAGGCAAAGACGGGATTGGACCCAGTACTTC.